The next 3 T cell receptor beta chains were all read from a single sample in a study of blood T cell repertoires in COVID-19. This table comes from immunoSEQ multiplex PCR, and its TCRdb copy is limited to in-frame clones, with some not included. The sample lists 80,000 or so clones, about 68% occurring once. Source material: peripheral blood. The source of these receptors is a man in his forties or fifties with active or convalescent COVID-19.

The DNA for the CDR3 is TGTGCCAGCAGCGTAACACAGGGTCCGGGAGAGACCCAGTACTTC. Protein sequence: CASSVTQGPGETQYF. The gene calls are TRBV7-2 and TRBJ2-5, with a possible D match to TRBD1 (6 bases). Germline V lookup: CDR1 SGHTA, CDR2 FQGNSA. The CDR3 sequence is 15 residues long. Trimming shortened V by 5 bases and J by 4 bases, and 17 bases separated the two germline ends.

The genes are TRBV5-1 and TRBJ2-2; 9 nucleotides line up with TRBD1. Germline-derived CDR1 and CDR2 are SGHRS and YFSETQ. The CDR3 is 16 amino acids. V lost 2 bases and J lost 5; bases outside the gene matches: 7. For the CDR3, the DNA is TGCGCCAGCAGCTTAAATCCGGGACAGGGTACCGGGGAGCTGTTTTTT. Its protein is CASSLNPGQGTGELFF.

This sequence joins TRBV7-2 and TRBJ1-5; D remains unclear. This CDR3 has 14 residues. V was trimmed by 4 bases and J by 0 bases, leaving 7 bases between them. The germline V gene has CDR1 SGHTA and CDR2 FQGNSA. CDR3 nucleotide sequence: TGTGCCAGCAGCTCGTACTTTAGCAATCAGCCCCAGCATTTT. Amino acids: CASSSYFSNQPQHF.